The subject of this entry is one TCR beta chain. Its antigen has not been determined. Per-base qualities were not stored, and no clone one base away is much larger. V is reduced by 5 bases and J by 6 bases, leaving a spacing of 13 bases between them. The germline V gene encodes CDR1 SEHNR and CDR2 FQNEAQ (reference sequence). The cysteine opens and the phenylalanine closes a CDR3 of 13 amino acids. The CDR3 DNA has 39 bases and is translated from base 1. RNA was extracted with the RNeasy kit and about 0.5 to 1 ug was reverse transcribed using random hexamers. The immunoSEQ multiplex PCR assay, covering 54 Vbeta and 13 Jbeta segments, was used to amplify TCR beta CDR3 regions. To correct PCR amplification bias, a synthetic template baseline was used for both primer optimization and computational correction. The authors processed their data as follows. Reads were assigned to V, D and J genes according to IMGT and analyzed in immunoSEQ Analyzer, with only productive sequences retained. Clonality was computed as one minus Shannon entropy normalized by log2 of the number of productive unique sequences. For each patient and control, public and private clones were evaluated among the 100 most prevalent clones. A clone was defined as Susac-specific if it was absent from the healthy and MS cohorts, from about a thousand published viral clones and from other ImmuneACCESS disease sequences. The public reads were quality trimmed at Q25 with fastp and then assembled into clones with MiXCR by TCRdb, keeping productive beta chains. Rows are unified per CDR3 protein, each entry keeping the most common DNA and genes. What appears here as the V and J calls and clone size reflects TCRdb's work, not the paper's. Here the sample has fewer than 350,000 distinct CDR3 sequences; roughly 85% occur a single time. The biggest ten clones account for around 0.22% of the sample.

This sample is drawn from a study of CD8 T cells in Susac syndrome (dated by TCRdb to 2018 to 2020). Notes on the research overall: Repertoire sequencing was used to test whether CD8+ T cell activation and differentiation in Susac syndrome was antigen driven. CD8+ T cell repertoire clonality was compared between some 12 healthy donors, approximately 14 Susac syndrome patients and roughly 15 multiple sclerosis patients. General study outcomes and caveats: The number of individuals in the TCR sequencing and HLA analysis was acknowledged as relatively small.

High-throughput TCR beta sequencing profiled peripheral blood CD8+ and CD4+ T cells from healthy donors, Susac syndrome patients and multiple sclerosis patients. Multiple sclerosis controls were treatment-naive patients with stable or active relapsing-remitting disease fulfilling revised McDonald criteria. CD8+ TEMRA cells were enriched by FACS, while bulk CD8+ and CD4+ T cells were purified by magnetic negative isolation. Blood was drawn into EDTA tubes, processed within 24 hours, and PBMCs were isolated by density gradient centrifugation. PBMCs intended for TCR sequencing were frozen in liquid nitrogen and were later thawed in a 37 degrees C water bath. The sorted or isolated CD4+, CD8+ and CD8+ TEMRA cells had a purity of 90% or higher.

The chain was built from TRBV7-9 and TRBJ1-2; matching of 6 bases hints at TRBD1 as the D gene. The receptor comes from a human donor with multiple sclerosis. Sequenced material: CD8+ T cells from PBMCs. In nucleotides, the sequence is TGTGCCAGCAGCCCTCTCAACAGGGATGGCTACACCTTC. This translates into CASSPLNRDGYTF.